The entry that follows covers one TCR beta chain sequence. Its matching antigen is unknown. This sample is part of a study of long-term antiretroviral therapy in people with HIV. At the level of the study: Initial samples were collected about a decade before the 2015 immediate-ART recommendation. General study results and limits: With ART, diversity went up but was still lower than in transplant donor controls. ART adherence, viral resistance and therapy changes were not recorded.

Trimming at V came to 7 bases and at J to 10 bases, leaving 12 bases not matched to a gene. The germline gives CDR1 SQVTM, CDR2 ANQGSEA. The CDR3 has 12 residues. immunoSEQ v3.0 was run at survey level. Sequencing was intended to reach roughly 40,000-50,000 T-cell genomes per sample. Clones were sequenced by immunoSEQ multiplex PCR, and TCRdb holds only the in-frame ones, with some missing. The table lists 30,000 to 40,000 clones, just under 95% of them singletons. V gene TRBV29-1 combines with J gene TRBJ2-5, with 7 positions matching TRBD1. The specimen comprised unsorted PBMCs, sampled 4.1 years after starting antiretroviral therapy. The sequence was obtained from a woman between 50 and 59 years old with HIV. The CDR3 nucleotides are TGCAGCGCTAGGACAGGCGTGGGGGACCAGTACTTC. Translated, it gives CSARTGVGDQYF.